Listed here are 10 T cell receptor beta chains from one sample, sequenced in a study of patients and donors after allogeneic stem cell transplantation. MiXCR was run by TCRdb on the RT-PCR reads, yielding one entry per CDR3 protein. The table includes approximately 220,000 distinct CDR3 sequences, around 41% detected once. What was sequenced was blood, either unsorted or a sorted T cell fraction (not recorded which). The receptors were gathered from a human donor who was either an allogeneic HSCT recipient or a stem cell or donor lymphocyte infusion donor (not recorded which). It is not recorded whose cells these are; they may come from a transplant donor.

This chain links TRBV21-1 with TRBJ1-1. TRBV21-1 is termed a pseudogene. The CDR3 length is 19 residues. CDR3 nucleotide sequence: TGTGCCAGCAGCAACGGAACCTTCTCCCTTGAACAGTCGAACACTGAAGCTTTCTTT. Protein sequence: CASSNGTFSLEQSNTEAFF.

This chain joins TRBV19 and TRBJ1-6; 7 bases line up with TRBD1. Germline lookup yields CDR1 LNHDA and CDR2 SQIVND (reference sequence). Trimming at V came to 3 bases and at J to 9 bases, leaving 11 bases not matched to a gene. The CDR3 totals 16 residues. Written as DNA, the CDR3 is TGTGCCAGTAGTATCGGCGCAGGGGGGCGAGGTTCACCCCTCCACTTT. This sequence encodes CASSIGAGGRGSPLHF.

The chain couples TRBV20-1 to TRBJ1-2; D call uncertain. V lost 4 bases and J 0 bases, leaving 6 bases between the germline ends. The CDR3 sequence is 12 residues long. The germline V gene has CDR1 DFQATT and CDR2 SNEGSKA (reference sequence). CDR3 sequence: CSANGANYGYTF. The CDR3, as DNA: TGCAGTGCTAATGGGGCTAACTATGGCTACACCTTC.

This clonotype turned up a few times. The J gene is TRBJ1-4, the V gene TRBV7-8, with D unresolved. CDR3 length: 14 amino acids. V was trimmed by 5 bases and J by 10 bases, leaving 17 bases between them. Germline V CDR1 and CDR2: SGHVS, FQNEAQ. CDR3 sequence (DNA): TGTGCCAGCAGCCCCTTCGACGGGAGAGGAAAACTGTTTTTT. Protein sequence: CASSPFDGRGKLFF.

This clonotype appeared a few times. The CDR3 sequence: CASSSLYSDTQYF. The CDR3, as DNA: TGCGCCAGCAGCTCCCTTTACTCAGATACGCAGTATTTT. This chain joins TRBV5-1 and TRBJ2-3; D not resolved. Trimming pared 3 bases from V and 4 bases from J, leaving 9 bases between. The CDR3 totals 13 residues. Germline CDR1 reads SGHRS; CDR2 reads YFSETQ.

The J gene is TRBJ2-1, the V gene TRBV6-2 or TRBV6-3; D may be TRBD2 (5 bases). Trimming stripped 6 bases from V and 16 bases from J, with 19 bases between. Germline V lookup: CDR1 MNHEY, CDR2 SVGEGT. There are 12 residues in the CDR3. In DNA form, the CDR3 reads TGTGCCAGCAGCCAGGACTCCGTTAAGTTCTTCTTC. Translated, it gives CASSQDSVKFFF.

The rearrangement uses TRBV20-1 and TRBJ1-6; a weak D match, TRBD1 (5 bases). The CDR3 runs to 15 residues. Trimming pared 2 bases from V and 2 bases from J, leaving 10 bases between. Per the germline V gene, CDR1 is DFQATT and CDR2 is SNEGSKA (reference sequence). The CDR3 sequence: CSARRDGTYNSPLHF. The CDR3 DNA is TGCAGTGCTAGAAGGGACGGAACCTATAATTCACCCCTCCACTTT.

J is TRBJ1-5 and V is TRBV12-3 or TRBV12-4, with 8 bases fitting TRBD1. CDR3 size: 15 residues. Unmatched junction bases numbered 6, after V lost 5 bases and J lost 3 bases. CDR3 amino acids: CASSEQGGTNQPQHF. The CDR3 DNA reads TGTGCCAGCAGTGAACAGGGGGGAACCAATCAGCCCCAGCATTTT.

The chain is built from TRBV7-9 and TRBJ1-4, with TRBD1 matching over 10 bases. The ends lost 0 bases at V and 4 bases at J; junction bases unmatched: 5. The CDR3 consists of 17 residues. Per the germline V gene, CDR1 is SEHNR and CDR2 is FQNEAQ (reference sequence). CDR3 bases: TGTGCCAGCAGCTTAGCGACAGGGGGCGCGGATAATGAAAAACTGTTTTTT. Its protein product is CASSLATGGADNEKLFF. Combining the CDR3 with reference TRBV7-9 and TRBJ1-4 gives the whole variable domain DTGVSQNPRHKITKRGQNVTFRCDPISEHNRLYWYRQTLGQGPEFLTYFQNEAQLEKSRLLSDRFSAERPKGSFSTLEIQRTEQGDSAMYLCASSLATGGADNEKLFFGSGTQLSVL.

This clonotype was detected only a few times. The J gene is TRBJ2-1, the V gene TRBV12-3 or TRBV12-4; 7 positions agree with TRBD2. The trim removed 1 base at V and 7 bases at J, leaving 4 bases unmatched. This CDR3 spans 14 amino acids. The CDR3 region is CASSLGASGNEQFF. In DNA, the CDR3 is TGTGCCAGCAGTTTAGGGGCTAGCGGTAATGAGCAGTTCTTC.